The present T cell receptor (beta chain) was sequenced within a study of blood T cell repertoires in COVID-19. Overall study: The origin of the acute and convalescent COVID-19 samples was the United States, Italy and Spain. T cells, B-cell-depleted T cells, or PBMCs supplied cDNA or gDNA.

The CDR3 totals 14 residues. After removal of 5 bases from V and 5 bases from J, the junction contained 9 bases not matched to a gene. Germline CDR1 SGHRS, CDR2 YFSETQ. Authors' data handling: Cell counts per sample came from amplifying reference gene primers. Produced via immunoSEQ multiplex PCR; TCRdb's table is partial and in-frame only. Clone size and V and J calls were adopted from that table, with D and trimming inferred from the DNA. The table shows approximately 59,000 clones, with about 81% occurring only once. This chain links TRBV5-1 with TRBJ2-5; 7 bases align to TRBD1. The source material was peripheral blood. The sequence came from a man older than 75 with acute or convalescent COVID-19. CDR3 in DNA: TGCGCCAGCAGGCCCTTAACAGGGGTCGAGACCCAGTACTTC. Its protein product is CASRPLTGVETQYF.